The 13 T cell receptor beta chains in this list originate from one sample, sequenced in a study of T cell changes during pregnancy in multiple sclerosis. Profiled with immunoSEQ multiplex PCR; TCRdb holds only in-frame clones, not every one. The data show approximately 88,000 clones, with approximately 92% seen just once and 3.5% to 4.5% held by the top ten. The sequenced sample was peripheral blood, obtained in the first trimester of pregnancy. Every receptor here comes from a female donor with multiple sclerosis, enrolled in a pregnancy study.

This clone was seen a single time. The chain joins TRBV11-1 to TRBJ2-5, with D hard to call. V was trimmed by 5 bases and J by 7 bases, leaving 8 bases between them. The germline gives CDR1 SGHAT, CDR2 FQDESV (reference sequence). The CDR3 has 11 residues. The CDR3 sequence: CASSTHGTQYF. CDR3 DNA: TGTGCCAGCAGCACCCACGGGACCCAGTACTTC.

The chain has TRBV5-1 and TRBJ2-3, with TRBD1 matching over 7 bases. The V gene's germline CDR1 is SGHRS and CDR2 YFSETQ. There are 15 residues in the CDR3. Unmatched junction bases numbered 4, after V lost 1 base and J lost 2 bases. This CDR3 reads CASSLKGQITDTQYF. DNA for the CDR3: TGCGCCAGCAGCTTGAAGGGACAGATCACAGATACGCAGTATTTT.

This rearrangement joins TRBV14 to TRBJ2-5; perhaps TRBD1 as D (8 bases). CDR1 SGHDN and CDR2 FVKESK come from the germline V gene. Trimming removed 2 bases at V and 3 bases at J, with 13 bases between. The CDR3 is 15 amino acids. The CDR3 region is CASSQWTGREETQYF. In nucleotides, the CDR3 is TGTGCCAGCAGCCAATGGACAGGGAGGGAAGAGACCCAGTACTTC.

The V and J genes are TRBV9 and TRBJ1-3; perhaps TRBD1 as D (5 bases). Trimming took 3 bases from V and 1 from J, leaving 14 bases between them. The CDR3 is 16 amino acids. CDR1 and CDR2 from the germline V gene are SGDLS and YYNGEE. DNA for the CDR3: TGTGCCAGCAGCGCATGGACCCAGGGATCTGGAAACACCATATATTTT. Protein product: CASSAWTQGSGNTIYF.

This chain joins TRBV2 and TRBJ2-5, with 10 bases that match TRBD2. The CDR3 runs 16 residues. V lost 6 bases, J lost 1 base, and 8 bases stayed unmatched. Germline-derived CDR1 and CDR2 are SNHLY and FYNNEI. The CDR3 sequence is CASSHGLAEPQETQYF. The DNA of the CDR3 is TGTGCCAGCAGCCACGGACTAGCGGAACCCCAAGAGACCCAGTACTTC.

The chain recombines TRBV5-4 with TRBJ1-1; D possibly corresponds to TRBD1 (6 bases). This CDR3 contains 15 residues. V was trimmed by 1 base and J by 9 bases, leaving 19 bases between them. The germline gives CDR1 SGHNT, CDR2 YYREEE (reference sequence). CDR3 sequence (DNA): TGTGCCAGCAGCTTGTTTGGGGGGGCGGAAAGGCAAGCTTTCTTT. Translated: CASSLFGGAERQAFF. The entire variable domain, with the rest obtained from reference TRBV5-4 and TRBJ1-1, is as follows: ETGVTQSPTHLIKTRGQQVTLRCSSQSGHNTVSWYQQALGQGPQFIFQYYREEENGRGNFPPRFSGLQFPNYSSELNVNALELDDSALYLCASSLFGGAERQAFFGQGTRLTVV.

CDR3: CASSLGQGAVQPQHF. Written as DNA, the CDR3 is TGTGCCAGCTCCTTGGGGCAGGGGGCTGTGCAGCCCCAGCATTTT. The V and J genes are TRBV6-5 and TRBJ1-5, with TRBD1 matching 8 bases. After removal of 8 bases from V and 7 bases from J, the junction contained 13 bases not matched to a gene. The CDR3 is 15 amino acids. CDR1 MNHEY and CDR2 SVGAGI come from the germline V gene.

DNA for the CDR3: TGTGCCAGCAGCCTAAACTTAGCGGGGGGATCAGATACGCAGTATTTT. This sequence encodes CASSLNLAGGSDTQYF. This chain uses TRBV7-6 with TRBJ2-3, with 10 bases identical to TRBD2. This CDR3 has 16 amino acids. V shed 5 bases and J 4 bases; nucleotides not matched to a gene: 9. Germline V CDR1 and CDR2: SGHVS, FNYEAQ.

The chain has TRBV14 and TRBJ1-6; no clear D gene. In germline, CDR1 is SGHDN, CDR2 FVKESK. The CDR3 is 14 amino acids. Trimming pared 3 bases from V and 9 bases from J, leaving 12 bases between. CDR3 amino acids: CASSHILMRSPLHF. CDR3 bases: TGTGCCAGCAGCCACATACTCATGCGTTCACCCCTCCACTTT.

The genes are TRBV9 and TRBJ2-1; D perhaps matches TRBD2 (6 bases). The CDR3 has 14 amino acids. The V end lost 2 bases, the J end lost 4 bases, and 10 bases lay between the germline ends. CDR1 is SGDLS, CDR2 YYNGEE, per germline. CDR3 region: CASSVGGPYNEQFF. DNA for the CDR3: TGTGCCAGCAGCGTCGGGGGTCCTTACAATGAGCAGTTCTTC.

J is TRBJ2-3 and V is TRBV11-3, with unresolved D. V lost 1 base and J 0 bases, leaving 8 bases between the germline ends. Germline CDR1 is SGHNT and CDR2 is YENEEA. This CDR3 region has 15 residues. CDR3 DNA sequence: TGTGCCAGCAGCTTAGGGCCACGTAGCACAGATACGCAGTATTTT. This codes for CASSLGPRSTDTQYF.

This rearrangement joins TRBV7-3 to TRBJ1-1; tentatively, D is TRBD1 (5 bases). CDR1 and CDR2 (germline): SGHTA, FQGTGA. V was shortened by 8 bases and J by 3 bases, with 16 bases between the two germline ends. The CDR3 covers 14 residues. The chain's CDR3 is CASSGQGSDTEAFF. The CDR3 coding sequence is TGTGCCAGCTCTGGGCAGGGCTCAGACACTGAAGCTTTCTTT.

This chain connects TRBV19 to TRBJ2-7; D unclear. This CDR3 is built from 12 residues. CDR1 is LNHDA and CDR2 is SQIVND in the germline V gene (reference sequence). Trimming took off 3 bases at V and 1 base at J, with 4 bases between the two ends. This CDR3 reads CASSIGSYEQYF. CDR3 DNA sequence: TGTGCCAGTAGTATCGGTTCCTACGAGCAGTACTTC.